Presented here are 27 T cell receptor beta chains from one specimen sequenced in a study of OX40 agonist ivuxolimab in advanced cancers. The library came from the immunoSEQ multiplex PCR assay. TCRdb retrieved this table from immuneACCESS and kept in-frame rearrangements only. Not all clones are present; in checked studies, unresolved V genes account for under half, and no reason is known for the remainder. The sample contains 48,000 or so clones, roughly 81% of them found a single time. Of the sample, about 7.2% is held by the ten largest clones. The specimen was CD4+ or CD8+ T cells sorted from blood, collected in a trial of the OX40 agonist ivuxolimab. The source of these receptors is an adult with an advanced solid tumor such as melanoma, head and neck, liver or kidney cancer.

This chain uses TRBV7-2 with TRBJ2-5; possibly TRBD1 for D (6 bases). Per germline, CDR1 SGHTA and CDR2 FQGNSA. V was cut by 5 bases and J by 5 bases, with 15 bases left in between. The CDR3 spans 14 residues. The CDR3 sequence: CASSGTYSRETQYF. The DNA of the CDR3 is TGTGCCAGCAGCGGGACATACTCCCGGGAGACCCAGTACTTC.

The chain links TRBV28 to TRBJ1-6; TRBD1 might be the D (6 bases). CDR3 length: 15 amino acids. CDR1 and CDR2 from the germline V gene are MDHEN and SYDVKM. V was pared by 4 bases and J by 9 bases, with 16 bases between. Here the CDR3 reads CASSSAQGLGSPLHF. In DNA, the CDR3 is TGTGCCAGCAGTTCCGCCCAGGGGTTGGGTTCACCCCTCCACTTT.

This clone was picked up a small number of times. In nucleotides, the CDR3 is TGTGCCTGGATACAGTTCTACAGCTACACCTTC. It is translated as CAWIQFYSYTF. The V and J genes are TRBV30 and TRBJ1-2, with D unresolved. The CDR3 runs to 11 residues. V was trimmed by 4 bases and J by 9 bases, leaving 12 bases between them. Germline lookup yields CDR1 GTSNPN and CDR2 SVGIG (reference sequence).

There are a few counts of this clone. The genes are TRBV4-2 and TRBJ1-1; D call uncertain. Germline assignment: CDR1 LGHNA and CDR2 YNFKEQ. This CDR3 contains 14 residues. Trimming shortened V by 2 bases and J by 3 bases, and 10 bases separated the two germline ends. The CDR3 nucleotides are TGTGCCAGCAGCCAATTAACGCGAGACACTGAAGCTTTCTTT. It encodes CASSQLTRDTEAFF.

The chain employs TRBV7-9 and TRBJ2-5; D could derive from TRBD1 or TRBD2 (6 bases each). Trimming left V 5 bases short and J 4 bases short, with 11 bases between. CDR3 length equals 13 residues. CDR1 is SEHNR and CDR2 is FQNEAQ in the germline V gene (reference sequence). The CDR3 loop reads CASSARGGETQYF. In DNA, the CDR3 is TGTGCCAGCAGCGCCAGGGGAGGAGAGACCCAGTACTTC.

V and J are TRBV10-2 and TRBJ1-5, with TRBD1 matching over 8 bases. Germline V gene data show CDR1 as WSHSY and CDR2 as SAAADI. This CDR3 spans 15 amino acids. J gave up 5 bases and V 3 bases, and 6 bases lay outside the gene matches. CDR3 nucleotides: TGCGCCAGCAGTGAAATACAGGGGGTTGATCAGCCCCAGCATTTT. Translating it yields CASSEIQGVDQPQHF.

The chain recombines TRBV11-2 with TRBJ2-7; D unresolved. Trimming removed 0 bases from V and 7 bases from J, with 13 bases in between. The CDR3 has 14 residues. CDR1 and CDR2 from the germline V gene are SGHAT and FQNNGV. CDR3 coding DNA: TGTGCCAGCAGCTTAGATCACGGTGCCGGAGAGCAGTACTTC. This gives the protein CASSLDHGAGEQYF.

V usage is TRBV11-2 and J usage is TRBJ2-5; a weak D match, TRBD2 (5 bases). V lost 5 bases and J 5 bases, leaving 18 bases between the germline ends. In germline, CDR1 is SGHAT, CDR2 FQNNGV. The CDR3 loop spans 15 amino acids. The CDR3 region is CASSPDYQLRETQYF. Here the CDR3 DNA reads TGTGCCAGCAGCCCCGACTACCAGCTTCGGGAGACCCAGTACTTC.

The sample holds a few counts of this clone. The chain joins TRBV29-1 to TRBJ1-1; D remains ambiguous. V lost 4 bases and J 3 bases, leaving 9 bases between the germline ends. This CDR3 contains 12 residues. CDR1 and CDR2 (germline): SQVTM, ANQGSEA. CDR3 coding DNA: TGCAGCGTTGGATTCTATGACACTGAAGCTTTCTTT. Protein sequence: CSVGFYDTEAFF.

The rearrangement links TRBV7-2 to TRBJ2-7; no clear D gene. This CDR3 contains 15 residues. V lost 5 bases and J lost 0, with 14 bases in between. Per germline, CDR1 SGHTA and CDR2 FQGNSA. CDR3 DNA sequence: TGTGCCAGCAGCGATCGGCCCCGAAGCTCCTACGAGCAGTACTTC. Translated: CASSDRPRSSYEQYF.

Written as DNA, the CDR3 is TGTGCCAGCAGCGAGCTGAGTCTGGGAGGCTACACCTTC. It is translated as CASSELSLGGYTF. The V gene is TRBV6-6, the J gene TRBJ1-2, with unresolved D. The V and J ends lost 6 bases and 8 bases respectively, with 16 bases between them. Germline assignment: CDR1 MNHNY and CDR2 SVGAGI (reference sequence). The CDR3 is 13 amino acids.

V is TRBV5-4 and J is TRBJ2-3; the match to TRBD2 covers 12 bases. In germline, CDR1 is SGHNT, CDR2 YYREEE (reference sequence). The CDR3 is 16 amino acids. V lost 0 bases and J lost 6; bases outside the gene matches: 5. CDR3 nucleotide sequence: TGTGCCAGCAGCTTGGGACTAGCGGGAGCCGAGGATACGCAGTATTTT. It is translated as CASSLGLAGAEDTQYF.

The chain uses TRBV5-1 and TRBJ2-1, with 9 bases aligning to TRBD2. The V and J ends lost 3 bases and 5 bases, in that order; junction bases with no gene match: 9. Looked up from germline, CDR1 is SGHRS and CDR2 is YFSETQ. The CDR3 covers 16 residues. CDR3 loop: CASSSELAGPNNEQFF. CDR3 nucleotides: TGCGCCAGCAGCTCGGAGCTAGCGGGACCAAACAATGAGCAGTTCTTC. The full variable domain, with the rest looked up from reference TRBV5-1 and TRBJ2-1, is KAGVTQTPRYLIKTRGQQVTLSCSPISGHRSVSWYQQTPGQGLQFLFEYFSETQRNKGNFPGRFSGRQFSNSRSEMNVSTLELGDSALYLCASSSELAGPNNEQFFGPGTRLTVL.

The genes are TRBV9 and TRBJ2-4; D perhaps matches TRBD2 (6 bases). The V end lost 4 bases, the J end lost 8 bases, and 22 bases lay between the germline ends. CDR1 and CDR2 from the germline V gene are SGDLS and YYNGEE. The CDR3 loop spans 16 amino acids. The DNA of the CDR3 is TGTGCCAGCAGCCCCTCCAGCGGGTCTCTTGGGGACATTCAGTACTTC. This translates into CASSPSSGSLGDIQYF. Using reference TRBV9 and TRBJ2-4 for the parts outside the CDR3, the full variable domain is DSGVTQTPKHLITATGQRVTLRCSPRSGDLSVYWYQQSLDQGLQFLIQYYNGEERAKGNILERFSAQQFPDLHSELNLSSLELGDSALYFCASSPSSGSLGDIQYFGAGTRLSVL.

The V and J genes are TRBV6-6 and TRBJ2-7; 10 nucleotides match TRBD1. This CDR3 comprises 15 residues. Germline CDR1 reads MNHNY; CDR2 reads SVGAGI (reference sequence). The ends lost 6 bases at V and 2 bases at J; junction bases unmatched: 7. The CDR3 DNA follows: TGTGCCAGCAGGAACAGTGGACAGGGGGCCTACGAGCAGTACTTC. This gives the protein CASRNSGQGAYEQYF.

CDR3 protein: CASSQGYQETQYF. CDR3 in DNA: TGTGCCAGCTCACAGGGTTACCAAGAGACCCAGTACTTC. V is TRBV18 and J is TRBJ2-5, with D hard to call. V lost 4 bases and J lost 0, with 6 bases in between. Germline values: CDR1 KGHSH, CDR2 LQKENI. The CDR3 runs 13 residues.

The chain uses TRBV18 and TRBJ2-1; either TRBD1 or TRBD2 may fit D (5 bases each). This CDR3 has 15 residues. Germline CDR1 reads KGHSH; CDR2 reads LQKENI. Trimming removed 3 bases at V and 5 bases at J, with 14 bases between. CDR3 sequence reads: CASSPPGWGNNEQFF. The CDR3 nucleotides are TGTGCCAGCTCACCCCCGGGCTGGGGGAACAATGAGCAGTTCTTC.

The chain carries TRBV29-1 and TRBJ2-5; D is perhaps TRBD1 (6 bases). The CDR3 consists of 13 residues. Trimming took off 4 bases at V and 5 bases at J, with 14 bases between the two ends. Germline V gene lookup returns CDR1 SQVTM and CDR2 ANQGSEA. DNA for the CDR3: TGCAGCGTTGTAAACAGGGTTCACGAGACCCAGTACTTC. Its translation: CSVVNRVHETQYF.

This sequence joins TRBV5-6 and TRBJ1-2; TRBD1 might be the D (5 bases). This CDR3 region has 14 residues. V shed 0 bases and J shed 4 bases, with 10 bases lying between them. Looked up from germline, CDR1 is SGHDT and CDR2 is YYEEEE. CDR3 sequence (DNA): TGTGCCAGCAGCTTGGGTGACAGTTTCTATGGCTACACCTTC. It specifies CASSLGDSFYGYTF.

The chain combines TRBV7-9 with TRBJ2-7; D gene ambiguous. V shed 2 bases and J shed 9 bases, with 17 bases lying between them. CDR3 length: 14 residues. Germline values: CDR1 SEHNR, CDR2 FQNEAQ (reference sequence). CDR3 nucleotide sequence: TGTGCCAGCAGCTTATTGGCGACCTCCCTAGGGCAGTACTTC. It specifies CASSLLATSLGQYF.

CDR3 region: CASSWPSGDGESYEQYF. The CDR3 bases are TGTGCCAGCAGCTGGCCTTCAGGGGATGGAGAATCCTACGAGCAGTACTTC. The chain has TRBV5-6 and TRBJ2-7, with D possibly being TRBD1 (6 bases). Germline V lookup: CDR1 SGHDT, CDR2 YYEEEE. V lost 3 bases to trimming and J lost 1 base, with 20 bases between them. This CDR3 comprises 17 residues. The variable domain in full, with the rest retrieved from reference TRBV5-6 and TRBJ2-7, is DAGVTQSPTHLIKTRGQQVTLRCSPKSGHDTVSWYQQALGQGPQFIFQYYEEEERQRGNFPDRFSGHQFPNYSSELNVNALLLGDSALYLCASSWPSGDGESYEQYFGPGTRLTVT.

The chain combines TRBV5-1 with TRBJ2-5; 7 nucleotides agree with TRBD1. Germline CDR1 SGHRS, CDR2 YFSETQ. After removal of 4 bases from V and 1 base from J, the junction contained 4 bases not matched to a gene. The CDR3 is 14 amino acids. DNA of the CDR3: TGCGCCAGCAGCCCGGGACAGCCCCAAGAGACCCAGTACTTC. Its translation is CASSPGQPQETQYF. The whole variable domain, remainder taken from reference TRBV5-1 and TRBJ2-5, is KAGVTQTPRYLIKTRGQQVTLSCSPISGHRSVSWYQQTPGQGLQFLFEYFSETQRNKGNFPGRFSGRQFSNSRSEMNVSTLELGDSALYLCASSPGQPQETQYFGPGTRLLVL.

The chain recombines TRBV29-1 with TRBJ2-2; D unclear. Trimming cost V 4 bases and J 0 bases, with 6 bases left between them. CDR3 length: 13 amino acids. Germline V gene lookup returns CDR1 SQVTM and CDR2 ANQGSEA. The CDR3 region is CSVGRANTGELFF. CDR3 DNA: TGCAGCGTTGGTAGGGCGAACACCGGGGAGCTGTTTTTT.

The rearrangement joins TRBV6-1 to TRBJ2-6; 10 bases are a match to TRBD1. The junction had 4 bases not matched to a gene; V was cut back by 4 bases and J by 4 bases. Germline lookup yields CDR1 MNHNS and CDR2 SASEGT. This CDR3 is built from 16 residues. The CDR3 nucleotides are TGTGCCAGCAGTGTGGGGACAGGGGACGGGGCCAACGTCCTGACTTTC. Its protein is CASSVGTGDGANVLTF.

CDR3 sequence reads: CASSLTGRQPQHF. The CDR3, as DNA: TGTGCCAGCAGCTTGACCGGTCGGCAGCCCCAGCATTTT. This sequence joins TRBV7-2 and TRBJ1-5, with no clear D. With 3 bases removed from V and 7 bases from J, the gap between germline ends came to 10 bases. CDR3 length equals 13 residues. Germline V CDR1 and CDR2: SGHTA, FQGNSA.

This chain uses TRBV29-1 with TRBJ2-7; TRBD2 matches at 11 bases. This CDR3 contains 14 residues. Trimming removed 5 bases from V and 3 bases from J; junction bases left unmatched: 6. Germline-derived CDR1 and CDR2 are SQVTM and ANQGSEA. The CDR3 nucleotides are TGCAGCGTTCGGACTAGCGGGTTACTCTACGAGCAGTACTTC. Its protein product is CSVRTSGLLYEQYF.

V and J are TRBV4-1 and TRBJ2-5; 10 bases are shared with TRBD1. V dropped 1 base and J dropped 1; count of bases not matched to a gene: 9. The CDR3 length is 18 residues. The germline CDR1 and CDR2 sequences are MGHRA and YSYEKL. DNA of the CDR3: TGCGCCAGCAGCCAAGTTATCAGGGACAGGGGCCTCCAAGAGACCCAGTACTTC. Amino acids: CASSQVIRDRGLQETQYF.